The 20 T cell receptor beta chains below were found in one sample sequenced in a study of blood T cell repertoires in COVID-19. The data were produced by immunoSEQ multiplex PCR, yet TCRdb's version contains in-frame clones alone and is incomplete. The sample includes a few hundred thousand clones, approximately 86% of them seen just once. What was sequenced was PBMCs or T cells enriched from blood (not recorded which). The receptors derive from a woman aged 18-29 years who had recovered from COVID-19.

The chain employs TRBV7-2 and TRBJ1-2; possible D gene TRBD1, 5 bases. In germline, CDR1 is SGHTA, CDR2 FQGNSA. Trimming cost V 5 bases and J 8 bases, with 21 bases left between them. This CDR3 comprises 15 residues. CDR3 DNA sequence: TGTGCCAGCAGCCCAACCAACGTGGGGGGGGAGGGCTACACCTTC. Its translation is CASSPTNVGGEGYTF.

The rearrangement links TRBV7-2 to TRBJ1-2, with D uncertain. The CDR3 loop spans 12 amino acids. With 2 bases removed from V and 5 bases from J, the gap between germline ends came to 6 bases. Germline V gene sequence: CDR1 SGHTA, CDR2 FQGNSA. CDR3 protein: CASSLREYGYTF. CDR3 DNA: TGTGCCAGCAGCTTACGGGAATATGGCTACACCTTC.

The CDR3 DNA reads as TGTGCCACCAGTGATACCAACAGGTTTCGGGAGACCCAGTACTTC. It translates to CATSDTNRFRETQYF. The chain employs TRBV24-1 and TRBJ2-5; D may be TRBD1 (5 bases). This CDR3 comprises 15 residues. The V gene lost 3 bases and the J gene lost 5 bases, with 15 bases spanning the gap. Per the germline V gene, CDR1 is KGHDR and CDR2 is SFDVKD.

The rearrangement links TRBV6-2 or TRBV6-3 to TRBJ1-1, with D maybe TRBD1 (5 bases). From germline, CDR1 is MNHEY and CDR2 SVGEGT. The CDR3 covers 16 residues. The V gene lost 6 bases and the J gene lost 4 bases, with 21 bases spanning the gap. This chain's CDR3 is CASSHTVRAQGTEAFF. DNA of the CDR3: TGTGCCAGCAGCCATACTGTTAGGGCCCAGGGCACTGAAGCTTTCTTT.

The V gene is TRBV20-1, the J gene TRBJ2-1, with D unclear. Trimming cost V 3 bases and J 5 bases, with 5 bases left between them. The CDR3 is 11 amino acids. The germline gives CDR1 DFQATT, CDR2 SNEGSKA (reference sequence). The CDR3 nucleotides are TGCAGTGCTAGTCGGGACAATGAGCAGTTCTTC. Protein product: CSASRDNEQFF.

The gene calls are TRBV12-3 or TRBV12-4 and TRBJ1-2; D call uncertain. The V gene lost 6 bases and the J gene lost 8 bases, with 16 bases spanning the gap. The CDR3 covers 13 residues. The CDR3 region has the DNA TGTGCCAGCAGCCTCCAACAGCTCAGGGGCTACACCTTC. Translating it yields CASSLQQLRGYTF.

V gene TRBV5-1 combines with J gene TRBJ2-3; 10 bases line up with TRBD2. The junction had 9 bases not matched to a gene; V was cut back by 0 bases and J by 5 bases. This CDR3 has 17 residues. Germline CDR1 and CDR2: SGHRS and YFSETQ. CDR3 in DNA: TGCGCCAGCAGCTTGGAGGGGCGAGCGGGAGGGGTAGATACGCAGTATTTT. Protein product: CASSLEGRAGGVDTQYF.

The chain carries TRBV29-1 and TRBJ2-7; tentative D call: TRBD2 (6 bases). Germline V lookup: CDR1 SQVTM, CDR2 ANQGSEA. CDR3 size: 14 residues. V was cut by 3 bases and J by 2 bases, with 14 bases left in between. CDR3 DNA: TGCAGCGTTGAGGGACGGGGGATACCCTACGAGCAGTACTTC. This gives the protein CSVEGRGIPYEQYF.

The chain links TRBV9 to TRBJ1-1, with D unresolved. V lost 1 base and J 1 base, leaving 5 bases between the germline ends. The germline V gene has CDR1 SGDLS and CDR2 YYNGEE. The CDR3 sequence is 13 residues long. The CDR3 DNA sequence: TGTGCCAGCAGCGTATCGGGGAACACTGAAGCTTTCTTT. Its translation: CASSVSGNTEAFF.

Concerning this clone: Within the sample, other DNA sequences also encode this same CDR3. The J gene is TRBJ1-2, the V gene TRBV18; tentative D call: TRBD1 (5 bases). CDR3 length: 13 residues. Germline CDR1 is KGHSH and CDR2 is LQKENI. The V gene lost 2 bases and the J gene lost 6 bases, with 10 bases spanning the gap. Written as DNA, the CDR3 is TGTGCCAGCTCACCAGGGCTAGGGGATGGCTACACCTTC. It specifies CASSPGLGDGYTF. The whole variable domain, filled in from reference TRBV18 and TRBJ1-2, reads NAGVMQNPRHLVRRRGQEARLRCSPMKGHSHVYWYRQLPEEGLKFMVYLQKENIIDESGMPKERFSAEFPKEGPSILRIQQVVRGDSAAYFCASSPGLGDGYTFGSGTRLTVV.

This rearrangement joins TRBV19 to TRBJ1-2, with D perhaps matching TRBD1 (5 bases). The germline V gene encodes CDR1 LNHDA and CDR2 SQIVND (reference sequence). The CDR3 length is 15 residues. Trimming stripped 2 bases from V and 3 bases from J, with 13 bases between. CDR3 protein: CASSIFQGGYYGYTF. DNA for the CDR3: TGTGCCAGTAGTATATTTCAGGGTGGATACTATGGCTACACCTTC.

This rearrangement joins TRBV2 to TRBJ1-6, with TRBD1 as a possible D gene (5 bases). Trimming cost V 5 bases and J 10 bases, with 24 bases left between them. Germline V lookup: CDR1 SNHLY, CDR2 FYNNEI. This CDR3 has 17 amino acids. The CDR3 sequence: CASSTGDTRGGYSPLHF. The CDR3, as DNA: TGTGCCAGCAGTACGGGAGATACTCGGGGGGGGTACTCACCCCTCCACTTT.

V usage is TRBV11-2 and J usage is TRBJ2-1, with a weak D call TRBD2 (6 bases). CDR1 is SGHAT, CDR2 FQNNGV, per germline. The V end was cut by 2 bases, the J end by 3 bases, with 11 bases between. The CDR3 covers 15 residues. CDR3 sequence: CASSLRRAYYNEQFF. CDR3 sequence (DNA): TGTGCCAGCAGCTTAAGGAGGGCCTACTACAATGAGCAGTTCTTC.

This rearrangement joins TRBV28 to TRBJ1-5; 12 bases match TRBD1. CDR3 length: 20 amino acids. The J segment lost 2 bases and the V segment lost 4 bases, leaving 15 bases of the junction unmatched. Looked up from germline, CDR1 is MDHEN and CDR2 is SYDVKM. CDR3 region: CASSSSAGTGGIYGNQPQHF. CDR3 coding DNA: TGTGCCAGCAGTTCCAGTGCCGGGACAGGGGGCATCTATGGCAATCAGCCCCAGCATTTT.

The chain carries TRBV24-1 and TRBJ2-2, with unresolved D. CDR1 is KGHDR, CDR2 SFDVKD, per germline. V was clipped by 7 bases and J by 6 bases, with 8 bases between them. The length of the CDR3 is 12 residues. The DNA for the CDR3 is TGTGCCACCAGCGAGAGCGCCGGGGAGCTGTTTTTT. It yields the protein CATSESAGELFF.

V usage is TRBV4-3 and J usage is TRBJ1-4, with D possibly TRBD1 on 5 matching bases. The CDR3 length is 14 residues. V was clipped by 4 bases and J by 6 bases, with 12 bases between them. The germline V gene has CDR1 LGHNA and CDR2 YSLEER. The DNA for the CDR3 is TGCGCCAGCAGCCTTAGGAGGGGTCATGAAAAACTGTTTTTT. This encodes CASSLRRGHEKLFF.

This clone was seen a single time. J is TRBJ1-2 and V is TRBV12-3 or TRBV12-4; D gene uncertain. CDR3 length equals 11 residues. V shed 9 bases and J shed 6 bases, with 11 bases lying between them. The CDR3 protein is CASTRGNGYTF. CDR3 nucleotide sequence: TGTGCCAGTACTAGAGGGAATGGCTACACCTTC.

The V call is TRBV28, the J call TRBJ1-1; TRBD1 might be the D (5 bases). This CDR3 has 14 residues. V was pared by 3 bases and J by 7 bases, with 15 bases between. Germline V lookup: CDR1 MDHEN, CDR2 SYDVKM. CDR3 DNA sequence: TGTGCCAGCAGTTTTGTGCCAGGGAGGGGTGAAGCTTTCTTT. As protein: CASSFVPGRGEAFF.

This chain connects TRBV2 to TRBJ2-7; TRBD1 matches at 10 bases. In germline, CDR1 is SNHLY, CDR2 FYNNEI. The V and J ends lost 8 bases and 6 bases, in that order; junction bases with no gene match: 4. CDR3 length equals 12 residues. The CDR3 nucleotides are TGTGCCAGCCGGGACAGGGGATCCGAGCAGTACTTC. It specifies CASRDRGSEQYF.

The CDR3 nucleotides read TGTGCCAGCAGCCCCCGGGACACCGGGGAGCTGTTTTTT. It encodes CASSPRDTGELFF. The gene calls are TRBV7-9 and TRBJ2-2, with no clear D. V lost 5 bases and J 3 bases, leaving 7 bases between the germline ends. Germline-derived CDR1 and CDR2 are SEHNR and FQNEAQ (reference sequence). The CDR3 consists of 13 residues.